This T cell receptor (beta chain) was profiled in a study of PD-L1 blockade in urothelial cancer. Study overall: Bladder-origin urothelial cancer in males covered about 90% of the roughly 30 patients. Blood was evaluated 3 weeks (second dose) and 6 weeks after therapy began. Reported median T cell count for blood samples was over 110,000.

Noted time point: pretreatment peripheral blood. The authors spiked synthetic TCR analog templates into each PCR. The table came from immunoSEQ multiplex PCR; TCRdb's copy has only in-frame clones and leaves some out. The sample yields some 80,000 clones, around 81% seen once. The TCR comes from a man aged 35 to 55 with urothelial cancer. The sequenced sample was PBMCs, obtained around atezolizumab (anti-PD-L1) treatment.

In DNA, the CDR3 is TGTGCCAGCAGCTCCGACAGGGGTGGGGCCAACGTCCTGACTTTC. Protein sequence: CASSSDRGGANVLTF. The rearrangement links TRBV7-6 to TRBJ2-6, with 8 positions matching TRBD1. Germline V lookup: CDR1 SGHVS, CDR2 FNYEAQ. The CDR3 has 15 residues. The trim removed 4 bases at V and 3 bases at J, leaving 2 bases unmatched.